What follows is one T cell receptor (beta chain) and its context. These data originate in a study of PD-L1 blockade in urothelial cancer. Measured with immunoSEQ multiplex PCR; TCRdb has only the in-frame clones, and not every one. This sample has about 69,000 clones, with 85% to 90% found just once. This CDR3 is built from 14 residues. Germline V gene data show CDR1 as SGHRS and CDR2 as YFSETQ. Deletions cut 4 bases from V and 6 bases from J, with 14 bases between. The V call is TRBV5-1, the J call TRBJ2-1; D gene uncertain. The clonotype originates from a man aged 55 to 70 with urothelial cancer. The specimen was PBMCs, collected around atezolizumab (anti-PD-L1) treatment. The CDR3 DNA sequence: TGCGCCAGCAGCCCGACTGCGGCTAGCAATGAGCAGTTCTTC. Amino acid sequence: CASSPTAASNEQFF.